This TCR beta chain was profiled in a study of blood T cells in healthy people across ages. Whole-study findings and limits: Strong correlation linked observed beta diversity and percent naive T cells. Donor CMV status, an unknown factor, possibly confounded changes in expanded clonotypes.

Germline CDR1 GTSNPN, CDR2 SVGIG (reference sequence). The ends were cut back, 2 bases at V and 6 bases at J, with 12 bases in the middle. The length of the CDR3 is 13 residues. Only a few counts were recorded for this clonotype. The antigen remains unidentified. It was with a sample-barcoded 5' primer and a J-beta primer mix that a second PCR of about 7 to 12 cycles was run. All cDNA molecules were each tagged by a template-switch adaptor with 12 random nucleotides. Each sample yielded at least 3 million CDR3-containing paired-end reads. TCRdb re-called the 5' RACE reads through MiXCR, storing one row per CDR3 protein. The sample yields 650,000 to 900,000 distinct CDR3 sequences, around 68% seen once.

Sequencing was done on a sample of blood. The sequence derives from a man younger than 45 in good health. The rearrangement uses TRBV30 and TRBJ2-3, with D tentatively TRBD1 (5 bases). In nucleotides, the CDR3 is TGTGCCTGGAGTTGGGGCCCTCGGGATACGCAGTATTTT. It encodes CAWSWGPRDTQYF. Combining the CDR3 with reference TRBV30 and TRBJ2-3 gives the whole variable domain SQTIHQWPATLVQPVGSPLSLECTVEGTSNPNLYWYRQAAGRGLQLLFYSVGIGQISSEVPQNLSASRPQDRQFILSSKKLLLSDSGFYLCAWSWGPRDTQYFGPGTRLTVL.